The sequence of this TCR beta chain was determined in a study of shared clonotypes between healthy human individuals. Assay: immunoSEQ multiplex PCR; the TCRdb copy retains only in-frame clones and omits some. The sample has roughly 2.4 million clones, approximately 96% seen once. CDR1 is MDHEN, CDR2 SYDVKM, per germline. Trimming took 4 bases from V and 5 from J, leaving 19 bases between them. The CDR3 extends over 16 amino acids. This sequence originates from a man aged 18-30 years in good health. This chain links TRBV28 with TRBJ2-3; the D gene could be TRBD1 or TRBD2 (7 bases each). The sequenced material came from naive CD4+ T cells sorted from blood. Indicated subset: CD45RA+ positively selected. CDR3 nucleotides: TGTGCCAGCAGTTCCCCCCAGGGGGGGCAGAGAGATACGCAGTATTTT. It specifies CASSSPQGGQRDTQYF.